A single sample gave rise to the 4 T cell receptor beta chains below, sequenced in a study of T cell repertoires in cytomegalovirus infection. These TCRs' antigens remain unknown. TCRdb itself ran the reads through MiXCR, one entry per CDR3 protein. The table includes 44,000 or so distinct CDR3 sequences, roughly 20% detected once. The sequencing here drew on CD8+ T cells from cultured PBMCs, taken from culture after CMV antigen stimulation. These TCRs come from a human donor in good health (CMV status not recorded). Some clones in this sample may be carry-over from other donors' samples.

The chain combines TRBV29-1 with TRBJ2-2, with a tentative D call TRBD2 (5 bases). The V and J ends lost 6 bases and 0 bases respectively, with 11 bases between them. Looked up from germline, CDR1 is SQVTM and CDR2 is ANQGSEA. This CDR3 spans 14 amino acids. The DNA of the CDR3 is TGCAGCGTCTATCTAGCCTCGAACACCGGGGAGCTGTTTTTT. It encodes CSVYLASNTGELFF.

V and J are TRBV7-6 and TRBJ2-7; tentatively, D is TRBD1 (6 bases). Trimming took off 5 bases at V and 4 bases at J, with 21 bases between the two ends. Per germline, CDR1 SGHVS and CDR2 FNYEAQ. The CDR3 sequence is 16 residues long. CDR3 residues: CASSPEPQGGGYEQYF. The CDR3 DNA reads TGTGCCAGCAGCCCCGAACCACAGGGTGGCGGGTACGAGCAGTACTTC.

This clonotype was seen ten or more times. This chain links TRBV29-1 with TRBJ1-2; the D gene is possibly TRBD1 (6 bases). Germline-derived CDR1 and CDR2 are SQVTM and ANQGSEA. With 3 bases removed from V and 1 base from J, the gap between germline ends came to 9 bases. CDR3 size: 13 residues. CDR3 DNA: TGCAGCGTTGAGGGACACGGTAACTATGGCTACACCTTC. Translated, it gives CSVEGHGNYGYTF.

This clonotype was recorded a few times. This chain joins TRBV12-3 or TRBV12-4 and TRBJ2-5; D is possibly TRBD2 (6 bases). With 5 bases removed from V and 4 bases from J, the gap between germline ends came to 14 bases. The CDR3 is 14 amino acids. CDR3 residues: CASSPILGGETQYF. The CDR3 DNA reads as TGTGCCAGCAGTCCCATCTTGGGGGGAGAGACCCAGTACTTC.